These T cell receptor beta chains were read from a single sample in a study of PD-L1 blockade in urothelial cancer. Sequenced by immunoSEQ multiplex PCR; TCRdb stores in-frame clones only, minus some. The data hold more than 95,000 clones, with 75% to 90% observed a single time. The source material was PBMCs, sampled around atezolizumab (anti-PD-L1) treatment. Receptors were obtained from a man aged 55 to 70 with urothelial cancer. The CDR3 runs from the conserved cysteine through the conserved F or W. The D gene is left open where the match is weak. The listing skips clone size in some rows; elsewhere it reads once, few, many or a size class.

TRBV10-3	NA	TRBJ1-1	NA	CAAGVWGGGTEAFF	TGTGCCGCCGGCGTGTGGGGAGGTGGGACTGAAGCTTTCTTT
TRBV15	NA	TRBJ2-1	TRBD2	CATSETSGGPGIF	TGTGCCACCAGCGAGACTAGCGGGGGGCCCGGTATCTTC
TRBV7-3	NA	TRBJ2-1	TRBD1	CASSLKTGTGGPGLQFF	TGTGCCAGCAGCTTAAAGACCGGGACAGGCGGTCCTGGTTTGCAGTTCTTC
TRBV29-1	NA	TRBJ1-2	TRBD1	CSVLGGTGLIYGYTF	TGCAGCGTCCTCGGTGGGACAGGCTTAATTTATGGCTACACCTTC
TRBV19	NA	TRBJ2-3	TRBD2	CASTPGAGAIDTQYF	TGTGCCAGTACCCCCGGGGCGGGAGCGATAGATACGCAGTATTTT
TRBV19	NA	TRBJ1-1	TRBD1	CASSIRPGGTEAFF	TGTGCCAGTAGTATCCGGCCAGGGGGTACTGAAGCTTTCTTT
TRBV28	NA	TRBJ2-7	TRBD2	CASTTPAAGVYQKYF	TGTGCCAGCACTACCCCGGCAGCGGGAGTTTATCAAAAGTACTTC
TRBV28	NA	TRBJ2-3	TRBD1	CASSRTGGGWDTQYF	TGTGCCAGCAGCAGGACAGGGGGGGGATGGGATACGCAGTATTTT
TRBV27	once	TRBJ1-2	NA	CASSPYNIGEDNYGYTF	TGTGCCAGCAGCCCCTACAATATTGGGGAGGACAACTATGGCTACACCTTC
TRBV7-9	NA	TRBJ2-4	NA	CASTKGEAKNIQYF	TGTGCCAGCACCAAGGGGGAGGCCAAAAACATTCAGTACTTC
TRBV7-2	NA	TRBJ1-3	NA	CASSLAMGQDTIYF	TGTGCCAGCAGCTTAGCAATGGGCCAGGACACCATATATTTT
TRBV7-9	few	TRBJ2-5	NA	CASSLGEVGLEQETQYF	TGTGCCAGCAGCTTAGGGGAGGTAGGGCTTGAGCAAGAGACCCAGTACTTC
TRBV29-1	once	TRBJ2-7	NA	CSVRLSSYEQYF	TGCAGCGTACGCCTTAGCTCCTACGAGCAGTACTTC
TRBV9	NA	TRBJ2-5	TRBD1	CASSVGTGNVETQYF	TGTGCCAGCAGCGTAGGGACAGGGAATGTGGAGACCCAGTACTTC
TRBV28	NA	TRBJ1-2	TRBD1	CASTYRGHGYTF	TGTGCCAGCACCTACAGGGGGCACGGCTACACCTTC
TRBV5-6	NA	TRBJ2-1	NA	CASTRSVEQFF	TGTGCCAGCACCCGTTCTGTGGAGCAGTTCTTC
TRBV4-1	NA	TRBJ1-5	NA	CASSPGGGPDQPQHF	TGCGCCAGCAGCCCGGGCGGGGGGCCGGATCAGCCCCAGCATTTT
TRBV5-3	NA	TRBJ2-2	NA	CARSLGRAGTNTGELFF	TGTGCCAGAAGCTTGGGCAGGGCAGGAACGAACACCGGGGAGCTGTTTTTT
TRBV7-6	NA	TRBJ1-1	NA	CASSWQGPTEAFF	TGTGCCAGCAGCTGGCAGGGGCCTACTGAAGCTTTCTTT
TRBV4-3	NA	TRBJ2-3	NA	CASSQVAGNTQYF	TGCGCCAGCAGCCAAGTTGCGGGAAATACGCAGTATTTT
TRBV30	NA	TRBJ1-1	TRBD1	CAWSVGTGYHTEAFF	TGTGCCTGGAGTGTAGGGACAGGGTATCACACTGAAGCTTTCTTT
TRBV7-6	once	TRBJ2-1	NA	CASSFAGRGYNEQFF	TGTGCCAGCAGCTTCGCTGGGCGGGGCTACAATGAGCAGTTCTTC
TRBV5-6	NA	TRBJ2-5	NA	CASSRITGDGETQYF	TGTGCCAGCAGCAGGATAACGGGAGACGGTGAGACCCAGTACTTC
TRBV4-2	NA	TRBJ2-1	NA	CASSQAQGLVVNEQFF	TGTGCCAGCAGCCAAGCCCAGGGTTTGGTAGTTAATGAGCAGTTCTTC
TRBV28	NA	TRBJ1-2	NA	CASSLSVAPLGSGYTF	TGTGCCAGCAGTTTAAGCGTCGCTCCGCTTGGGAGTGGCTACACCTTC
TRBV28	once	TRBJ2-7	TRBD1	CASSRGQTPYEQYF	TGTGCCAGCAGCCGGGGACAGACCCCCTACGAGCAGTACTTC
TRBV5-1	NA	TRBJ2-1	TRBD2	CASSQRGAGNEQFF	TGCGCCAGCAGCCAGCGGGGGGCGGGCAATGAGCAGTTCTTC
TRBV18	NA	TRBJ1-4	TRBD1	CASSPWAGGEKLFF	TGTGCCAGCTCACCTTGGGCAGGGGGCGAAAAACTGTTTTTT
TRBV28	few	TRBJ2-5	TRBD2	CASSLNPASGEETQYF	TGTGCCAGCAGTCTCAACCCGGCTAGCGGGGAAGAGACCCAGTACTTC
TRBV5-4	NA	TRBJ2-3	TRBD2	CASSTKRELGDTQYF	TGTGCCAGCAGCACCAAGCGGGAGCTGGGAGATACGCAGTATTTT
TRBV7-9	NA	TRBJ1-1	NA	CASSLLDSGPEAFF	TGTGCCAGCAGCTTACTTGACAGTGGGCCTGAAGCTTTCTTT
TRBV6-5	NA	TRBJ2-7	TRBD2	CASSTGGENSYEQYF	TGTGCCAGCAGCACCGGGGGGGAAAACTCCTACGAGCAGTACTTC
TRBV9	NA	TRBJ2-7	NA	CASSVGQGAYEQYF	TGTGCCAGCAGCGTGGGTCAGGGTGCGTACGAGCAGTACTTC
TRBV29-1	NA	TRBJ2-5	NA	CSARGGTQETQYF	TGCAGCGCAAGAGGAGGTACCCAAGAGACCCAGTACTTC
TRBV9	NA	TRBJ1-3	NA	CASSVESIRSGNTIYF	TGTGCCAGCAGCGTAGAGAGTATCCGCTCTGGAAACACCATATATTTT
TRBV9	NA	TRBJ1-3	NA	CASSVTGPNLSGNTIYF	TGTGCCAGCAGCGTCACAGGGCCCAACCTCTCTGGAAACACCATATATTTT
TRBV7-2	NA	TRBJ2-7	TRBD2	CASSPGTRNYEQYF	TGTGCCAGCAGCCCCGGGACTAGAAACTACGAGCAGTACTTC
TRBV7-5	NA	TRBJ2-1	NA	CVRSPCTGYNEQFF	TGTGTCAGAAGCCCTTGCACGGGGTACAATGAGCAGTTCTTC
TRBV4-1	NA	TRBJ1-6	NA	CASSQPEAISSPLHF	TGCGCCAGCAGCCAGCCGGAGGCAATATCTTCACCCCTCCACTTT
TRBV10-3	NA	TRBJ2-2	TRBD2	CAARLGGDSGELFF	TGTGCCGCACGGTTGGGAGGGGACTCCGGGGAGCTGTTTTTT
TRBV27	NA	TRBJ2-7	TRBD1	CASSLGTGGHEQYF	TGTGCCAGCAGTTTAGGGACAGGGGGCCACGAGCAGTACTTC
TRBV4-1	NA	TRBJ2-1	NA	CASSQEQLTYNEQFF	TGCGCCAGCAGCCAAGAGCAACTCACCTACAATGAGCAGTTCTTC
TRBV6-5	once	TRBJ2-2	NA	CASSSRGLGTGELFF	TGTGCCAGCAGTTCCAGGGGATTGGGGACCGGGGAGCTGTTTTTT
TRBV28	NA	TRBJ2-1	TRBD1	CASSQPGQGLNEQFF	TGTGCCAGCAGTCAGCCGGGACAGGGCCTCAATGAGCAGTTCTTC
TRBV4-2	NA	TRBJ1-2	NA	CASSQEDRSAGVHGYTF	TGTGCCAGCAGCCAAGAAGACAGGTCGGCGGGTGTCCATGGCTACACCTTC
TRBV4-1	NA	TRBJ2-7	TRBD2	CASSHSRGGRDYEQYF	TGCGCCAGCAGCCATTCCCGGGGCGGGAGAGACTACGAGCAGTACTTC
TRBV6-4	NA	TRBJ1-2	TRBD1	CASRRGTGNYGYTF	TGTGCCAGCAGGCGCGGGACAGGGAACTATGGCTACACCTTC
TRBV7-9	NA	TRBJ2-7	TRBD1	CASSLLAGDRGFYEQYF	TGTGCCAGCAGCCTTCTGGCGGGGGACAGGGGATTCTACGAGCAGTACTTC
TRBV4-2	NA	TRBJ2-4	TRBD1	CASSQDRDLAKNIQYF	TGTGCCAGCAGCCAGGACAGGGACCTAGCCAAAAACATTCAGTACTTC
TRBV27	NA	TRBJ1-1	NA	CASSPQGRNTEAFF	TGTGCCAGCAGTCCCCAGGGGCGGAACACTGAAGCTTTCTTT
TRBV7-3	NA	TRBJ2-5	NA	CASSLNPGEETQYF	TGTGCCAGCAGCTTAAATCCAGGGGAAGAGACCCAGTACTTC